This passage covers 24 T cell receptor beta chains from one sample sequenced in a study of blood T cell repertoires in COVID-19. Sequencing used immunoSEQ multiplex PCR; TCRdb keeps in-frame clones, though not all of them. Among approximately 300,000 clones listed, nearly 90% were seen once. Sequencing was carried out using PBMCs or T cells enriched from blood (not recorded which). These receptor sequences come from a woman aged 18-30 years with acute COVID-19.

This rearrangement joins TRBV3-1 (or the pseudogene TRBV3-2) to TRBJ1-1; 10 nucleotides line up with TRBD1. The CDR3 loop spans 16 amino acids. CDR1 and CDR2 from the germline V gene are LGHDT and YNNKEL (reference sequence). With 1 base clipped from V and 5 bases from J, the junction kept 7 bases outside the gene matches. The CDR3 DNA is TGTGCCAGCAGCCAAGGTACCGGACAGGGGGGGACTGAAGCTTTCTTT. This sequence encodes CASSQGTGQGGTEAFF.

This clone was seen a single time. The chain joins TRBV7-9 to TRBJ1-1; a weak D match, TRBD1 (6 bases). Germline V CDR1 and CDR2: SEHNR, FQNEAQ (reference sequence). V gave up 3 bases and J gave up 4 bases, with 9 bases separating them. CDR3 length equals 13 residues. The CDR3 DNA is TGTGCCAGCAGCTTCAGGGGCGGCACTGAAGCTTTCTTT. Amino acids: CASSFRGGTEAFF.

The J gene is TRBJ1-1, the V gene TRBV27; 7 bases map to TRBD1. The V and J ends lost 4 bases and 8 bases, in that order; junction bases with no gene match: 10. This CDR3 comprises 14 residues. CDR1 and CDR2 from the germline V gene are MNHEY and SMNVEV (reference sequence). DNA of the CDR3: TGTGCCAGCAGTTCCACCGGGACAGACCGAGAAGCTTTCTTT. As protein: CASSSTGTDREAFF.

The genes are TRBV30 and TRBJ2-5; no clear D. From germline, CDR1 is GTSNPN and CDR2 SVGIG (reference sequence). The V end was cut by 4 bases, the J end by 5 bases, with 8 bases between. There are 11 residues in the CDR3. The CDR3 is CAWKATETQYF. The CDR3 bases are TGTGCCTGGAAAGCTACGGAGACCCAGTACTTC.

Only a few counts were recorded for this clone. CDR3 loop: CASSPQRVTEAFF. In DNA, the CDR3 is TGTGCCAGCAGCCCCCAGAGGGTCACTGAAGCTTTCTTT. V and J are TRBV9 and TRBJ1-1, with no clear D. V lost 4 bases, J lost 4 bases, and 11 bases lay in between. Germline lookup yields CDR1 SGDLS and CDR2 YYNGEE. The CDR3 has 13 residues.

This clone was detected once. This chain links TRBV14 with TRBJ2-3; D gene uncertain. V dropped 1 base and J dropped 2 bases, with 7 bases sitting between them. Germline-derived CDR1 and CDR2 are SGHDN and FVKESK. The CDR3 runs 14 residues. DNA of the CDR3: TGTGCCAGCAGCCAAGTAGCCTTCACAGATACGCAGTATTTT. It translates to CASSQVAFTDTQYF.

V and J are TRBV4-1 and TRBJ1-1; 10 bases fit TRBD1. This CDR3 region has 16 residues. Per germline, CDR1 MGHRA and CDR2 YSYEKL. Germline trimming cut 1 base from V and 3 bases from J; bases unmatched to any gene: 5. This chain's CDR3 is CASSQVWDRGYTEAFF. CDR3 sequence (DNA): TGCGCCAGCAGCCAAGTATGGGACAGGGGTTACACTGAAGCTTTCTTT.

The chain joins TRBV19 to TRBJ1-5, with TRBD1 identical over 8 bases. CDR1 LNHDA and CDR2 SQIVND come from the germline V gene (reference sequence). Trimming at V came to 5 bases and at J to 5 bases, leaving 2 bases not matched to a gene. The CDR3 is made up of 13 amino acids. CDR3 in DNA: TGTGCCAGTAGTCTACAGGGGGATCAGCCCCAGCATTTT. The encoded protein is CASSLQGDQPQHF.

The chain links TRBV9 to TRBJ1-1; a weak D match, TRBD1 (6 bases). The CDR3 is 13 amino acids. The V end was cut by 6 bases, the J end by 5 bases, with 14 bases between. In germline, CDR1 is SGDLS, CDR2 YYNGEE. CDR3 sequence (DNA): TGTGCCAGCAACCCCCTGAGGGGGACTGAAGCTTTCTTT. Translated, it gives CASNPLRGTEAFF. The full variable domain, its missing parts supplied by reference TRBV9 and TRBJ1-1, is DSGVTQTPKHLITATGQRVTLRCSPRSGDLSVYWYQQSLDQGLQFLIQYYNGEERAKGNILERFSAQQFPDLHSELNLSSLELGDSALYFCASNPLRGTEAFFGQGTRLTVV.

The sample holds a few counts of this clone. This sequence joins TRBV28 and TRBJ1-3; the D gene is possibly TRBD1 (6 bases). This CDR3 contains 16 residues. Trimming took 1 base from V and 0 from J, leaving 10 bases between them. Germline V gene lookup returns CDR1 MDHEN and CDR2 SYDVKM. The CDR3: CASSLYRDLSGNTIYF. CDR3 coding DNA: TGTGCCAGCAGTTTATACAGGGACCTCTCTGGAAACACCATATATTTT.

This clone was seen a single time. Other DNA sequences in the sample encode the same CDR3. The rearrangement joins TRBV9 to TRBJ1-2; 8 positions agree with TRBD1. Per the germline V gene, CDR1 is SGDLS and CDR2 is YYNGEE. The CDR3 runs 13 residues. V gave up 4 bases and J gave up 8 bases; unmatched junction bases: 7. The CDR3 region is CASSTDRGYGYTF. The CDR3 bases are TGTGCCAGCAGCACCGACAGGGGTTACGGCTACACCTTC.

The chain is built from TRBV7-6 and TRBJ1-3; maybe TRBD1 (5 bases). Trimming pared 1 base from V and 0 bases from J, leaving 7 bases between. Germline V CDR1 and CDR2: SGHVS, FNYEAQ. CDR3 length: 15 amino acids. Here the CDR3 DNA reads TGTGCCAGCAGCTTAGTGGGGGGCTCTGGAAACACCATATATTTT. Its translation: CASSLVGGSGNTIYF.

The genes are TRBV24-1 and TRBJ1-1; D might be TRBD1 (5 bases). The V end was cut by 4 bases, the J end by 7 bases, with 12 bases between. The CDR3 runs to 13 residues. In germline, CDR1 is KGHDR, CDR2 SFDVKD. CDR3 residues: CATSEYNGGEAFF. The CDR3 DNA is TGTGCCACCAGTGAGTATAACGGGGGTGAAGCTTTCTTT.

This chain links TRBV9 with TRBJ2-6, with D possibly matching TRBD1 (6 bases). The CDR3 has 15 amino acids. Germline V gives CDR1 SGDLS, CDR2 YYNGEE. V shed 1 base and J shed 2 bases, with 7 bases lying between them. CDR3 in DNA: TGTGCCAGCAGCGTACAGGGGACTGGGGCCAACGTCCTGACTTTC. Protein sequence: CASSVQGTGANVLTF. The variable domain in full, with the rest retrieved from reference TRBV9 and TRBJ2-6, is DSGVTQTPKHLITATGQRVTLRCSPRSGDLSVYWYQQSLDQGLQFLIQYYNGEERAKGNILERFSAQQFPDLHSELNLSSLELGDSALYFCASSVQGTGANVLTFGAGSRLTVL.

The chain carries TRBV6-6 and TRBJ2-7, with TRBD1 matching over 8 bases. With V trimmed by 6 bases and J by 7 bases, 20 bases remained unmatched. Germline V gene lookup returns CDR1 MNHNY and CDR2 SVGAGI (reference sequence). This CDR3 has 17 amino acids. The CDR3 bases are TGTGCCAGCAGGCGATGGATGACCCGGGACAGGTTTAGGGAGCAGTACTTC. This sequence encodes CASRRWMTRDRFREQYF.

This clone appeared once. In DNA form, the CDR3 reads TGTGCCAGCAGTTTAAGCGTAGGGGAATACCACCACAAAGAGCAGTACTTC. Its translation: CASSLSVGEYHHKEQYF. The rearrangement links TRBV27 to TRBJ2-7; possibly TRBD1 for D (5 bases). The CDR3 length is 17 residues. Germline CDR1 and CDR2: MNHEY and SMNVEV (reference sequence). Trimming removed 2 bases at V and 7 bases at J, with 24 bases between.

The chain employs TRBV6-2 or TRBV6-3 and TRBJ1-3; D possibly corresponds to TRBD1 (6 bases). The CDR3 consists of 17 residues. Germline V gives CDR1 MNHEY, CDR2 SVGEGT. With 6 bases removed from V and 4 bases from J, the gap between germline ends came to 22 bases. The CDR3 region has the DNA TGTGCCAGCAGCGTGACTATGTCGCGGGGGCCGGGAAACACCATATATTTT. This sequence encodes CASSVTMSRGPGNTIYF.

This rearrangement joins TRBV28 to TRBJ1-3; 10 positions agree with TRBD1. V gave up 6 bases and J gave up 2 bases; unmatched junction bases: 4. The CDR3 length is 15 residues. Germline V gene lookup returns CDR1 MDHEN and CDR2 SYDVKM. CDR3 DNA: TGTGCCAGCAGCAGGGACAGGGGTACTGGAAACACCATATATTTT. This translates into CASSRDRGTGNTIYF. Based on the CDR3 plus reference TRBV28 and TRBJ1-3, the full variable domain is DVKVTQSSRYLVKRTGEKVFLECVQDMDHENMFWYRQDPGLGLRLIYFSYDVKMKEKGDIPEGYSVSREKKERFSLILESASTNQTSMYLCASSRDRGTGNTIYFGEGSWLTVV.

This chain uses TRBV11-2 with TRBJ2-7; the match to TRBD2 covers 7 bases. The V gene's germline CDR1 is SGHAT and CDR2 FQNNGV. The CDR3 is 15 amino acids. J lost 2 bases, V lost 3 bases, and 7 bases had no gene match. The CDR3 bases are TGTGCCAGCAGCTTGGGCGCGGGAGTGGCCTACGAGCAGTACTTC. Amino acids: CASSLGAGVAYEQYF.

This sequence joins TRBV28 and TRBJ2-7; perhaps TRBD2 as D (6 bases). CDR1 is MDHEN, CDR2 SYDVKM, per germline. CDR3 length: 14 residues. Trimming took off 5 bases at V and 0 bases at J, with 11 bases between the two ends. This CDR3 reads CASSQPGLSYEQYF. DNA for the CDR3: TGTGCCAGCAGTCAACCGGGACTCTCCTACGAGCAGTACTTC.

This clone has more than one count but fewer than ten. The rearrangement links TRBV28 to TRBJ1-2; 9 nucleotides align to TRBD1. CDR3 size: 14 residues. Germline lookup yields CDR1 MDHEN and CDR2 SYDVKM. V trimming: 9 bases; J trimming: 1 base; junction bases outside the gene matches: 6. This CDR3 is CASGQGPFNYGYTF. The CDR3 region has the DNA TGTGCCAGTGGACAGGGGCCCTTTAACTATGGCTACACCTTC.

V gene TRBV12-3 or TRBV12-4 combines with J gene TRBJ2-5, with a tentative D call TRBD1 (6 bases). V gave up 5 bases and J gave up 3 bases, with 10 bases separating them. CDR3 length: 13 residues. Written as DNA, the CDR3 is TGTGCCAGCAGTCGTTACAGGGAAGAGACCCAGTACTTC. It codes for CASSRYREETQYF.

CDR3 sequence reads: CASVPLDRHYEQYF. CDR3 DNA sequence: TGTGCCAGCGTCCCCCTGGACAGACACTACGAGCAGTACTTC. The rearrangement links TRBV28 to TRBJ2-7; perhaps TRBD1 as D (6 bases). Trimming removed 8 bases at V and 3 bases at J, with 17 bases between. Germline loops: CDR1 MDHEN, CDR2 SYDVKM. CDR3 length: 14 residues.

This clone appeared once. The chain has TRBV19 and TRBJ2-7, with TRBD2 identical over 9 bases. V trimming: 10 bases; J trimming: 5 bases; junction bases outside the gene matches: 12. From germline, CDR1 is LNHDA and CDR2 SQIVND (reference sequence). The CDR3 covers 14 residues. The CDR3 DNA sequence: TGTGCCACCGCGCGCGGCGGGAGGGCCCACGAGCAGTACTTC. Translating it yields CATARGGRAHEQYF.